This passage covers 13 T cell receptor beta chains from one sample sequenced in a study of T cells in Graves' hyperthyroidism and ophthalmopathy. Amplification yielded TCR beta CDR3 regions, with RNA transcripts as the source. The primer set for the first-round RT-PCR of the TCR CDR3 was HTBI. TCRdb analysed the multiplex PCR reads with MiXCR anew, one entry per CDR3 protein. In the table there are about 560,000 distinct CDR3 sequences, 16% of which are singletons. Sequenced: blood. These receptors were collected from a woman younger than 35 with Graves' hyperthyroidism.

This clonotype was observed many times. This chain links TRBV6-1 with TRBJ2-3, with D perhaps matching TRBD1 (6 bases). Looked up from germline, CDR1 is MNHNS and CDR2 is SASEGT. Deletions cut 8 bases from V and 0 bases from J, with 18 bases between. CDR3 length: 16 amino acids. The CDR3 region is CASRTGRGWSTDTQYF. For the CDR3, the DNA is TGTGCCAGCCGAACAGGGAGAGGTTGGAGCACAGATACGCAGTATTTT.

CDR3 DNA: TGTGCCAGCAGTGAAATAGGGACAGCGAACACCGGGGAGCTGTTTTTT. It specifies CASSEIGTANTGELFF. V usage is TRBV25-1 and J usage is TRBJ2-2; 7 nucleotides match TRBD1. This CDR3 has 16 residues. Trimming took 2 bases from V and 0 from J; bases not matched to a gene: 3. The germline V gene has CDR1 MGHDK and CDR2 SYGVNS.

In this sample, this clonotype turned up many times. This rearrangement joins TRBV25-1 to TRBJ2-7, with TRBD1 identical over 7 bases. CDR3 length equals 15 residues. Unmatched junction bases numbered 10, after V lost 1 base and J lost 7 bases. Germline loops: CDR1 MGHDK, CDR2 SYGVNS. CDR3 protein: CASSEWNRGRREQYF. In DNA, the CDR3 is TGTGCCAGCAGTGAATGGAATAGGGGGCGAAGGGAGCAGTACTTC.

This clonotype has a count of ten or more. The chain is built from TRBV7-7 and TRBJ2-5; 10 bases map to TRBD2. Germline loops: CDR1 SSHAT, CDR2 FNYEAQ (reference sequence). The CDR3 has 15 amino acids. Trimming removed 5 bases from V and 1 base from J; junction bases left unmatched: 4. CDR3 loop: CASSRLAGRQETQYF. The CDR3 DNA sequence: TGTGCCAGCAGCCGACTAGCGGGTCGCCAAGAGACCCAGTACTTC.

This clonotype has a handful of counts. The V gene is TRBV20-1, the J gene TRBJ1-2; D ambiguous. The CDR3 sequence is 12 residues long. Germline V gene lookup returns CDR1 DFQATT and CDR2 SNEGSKA (reference sequence). The V end lost 6 bases, the J end lost 5 bases, and 13 bases lay between the germline ends. CDR3: CSAEKDGYGYTF. The CDR3 nucleotides read TGCAGTGCCGAAAAAGATGGATATGGCTACACCTTC.

This clonotype appeared many times. The rearrangement uses TRBV7-2 and TRBJ1-1; no definite D call. The CDR3 covers 13 residues. The germline CDR1 and CDR2 sequences are SGHTA and FQGNSA. Trimming took off 2 bases at V and 7 bases at J, with 11 bases between the two ends. The CDR3 DNA sequence: TGTGCCAGCAGCTTAACAGTGCACATTGAAGCTTTCTTT. It encodes CASSLTVHIEAFF.

This clonotype has a handful of counts. The chain recombines TRBV6-1 with TRBJ2-3, with 10 bases that match TRBD2. Germline V gene sequence: CDR1 MNHNS, CDR2 SASEGT. The CDR3 runs 15 residues. Trimming at V came to 7 bases and at J to 4 bases, leaving 8 bases not matched to a gene. The CDR3 sequence: CASNERGGVADTQYF. CDR3 DNA sequence: TGTGCCAGCAACGAGCGGGGGGGAGTCGCAGATACGCAGTATTTT.

The J gene is TRBJ2-3, the V gene TRBV29-1, with a possible D match to TRBD1 (6 bases). Trimming left V 6 bases short and J 4 bases short, with 11 bases between. This CDR3 has 12 residues. From germline, CDR1 is SQVTM and CDR2 ANQGSEA. The CDR3 DNA sequence: TGCAGCGTCCGGACAGATTCAGATACGCAGTATTTT. Protein product: CSVRTDSDTQYF.

This chain connects TRBV20-1 to TRBJ2-5; the D is unclear. The CDR3 has 13 residues. Germline assignment: CDR1 DFQATT and CDR2 SNEGSKA (reference sequence). V was cut by 4 bases and J by 2 bases, with 11 bases left in between. The CDR3: CSANTGLQETQYF. The CDR3 DNA reads TGCAGTGCTAACACTGGGTTACAAGAGACCCAGTACTTC.

This clonotype has more than one count but fewer than ten. The V call is TRBV15, the J call TRBJ2-1; D possibly corresponds to TRBD1 (6 bases). With 5 bases removed from V and 0 bases from J, the gap between germline ends came to 11 bases. Germline CDR1 and CDR2: LNHNV and YYDKDF (reference sequence). This CDR3 contains 15 residues. The CDR3, as DNA: TGTGCCACCAGCGTCGACAGGAGCTCCTACAATGAGCAGTTCTTC. This codes for CATSVDRSSYNEQFF. The entire variable domain, with the rest obtained from reference TRBV15 and TRBJ2-1, is as follows: DAMVIQNPRYQVTQFGKPVTLSCSQTLNHNVMYWYQQKSSQAPKLLFHYYDKDFNNEADTPDNFQSRRPNTSFCFLDIRSPGLGDTAMYLCATSVDRSSYNEQFFGPGTRLTVL.

The V call is TRBV6-1, the J call TRBJ2-6; D unclear. This CDR3 has 15 amino acids. Trimming pared 7 bases from V and 0 bases from J, leaving 10 bases between. Per germline, CDR1 MNHNS and CDR2 SASEGT. CDR3 residues: CASTPIDSGANVLTF. CDR3 coding DNA: TGTGCCAGCACTCCGATCGACTCTGGGGCCAACGTCCTGACTTTC.

This chain uses TRBV12-3 or TRBV12-4 with TRBJ2-1, with a possible D match to TRBD1 (8 bases). The CDR3 runs 14 residues. Trimming shortened V by 6 bases and J by 7 bases, and 16 bases separated the two germline ends. The CDR3 coding sequence is TGTGCCAGCAGACAGGGGGGGGGCGCGAATGAGCAGTTCTTC. It translates to CASRQGGGANEQFF.

This clonotype showed up just a few times. The chain is built from TRBV15 and TRBJ2-2; 8 bases align to TRBD2. This CDR3 comprises 18 residues. Germline CDR1 is LNHNV and CDR2 is YYDKDF (reference sequence). The J segment lost 0 bases and the V segment lost 6 bases, leaving 12 bases of the junction unmatched. The CDR3 bases are TGTGCCACCAGAAGTTCCGGGACTAGTAACCCGAACACCGGGGAGCTGTTTTTT. Encoded protein: CATRSSGTSNPNTGELFF. The full variable domain, its missing parts supplied by reference TRBV15 and TRBJ2-2, is DAMVIQNPRYQVTQFGKPVTLSCSQTLNHNVMYWYQQKSSQAPKLLFHYYDKDFNNEADTPDNFQSRRPNTSFCFLDIRSPGLGDTAMYLCATRSSGTSNPNTGELFFGEGSRLTVL.